Listed below are T cell receptor beta chains from one sample, sequenced in a study of T cells in tuberculosis. Assay used: immunoSEQ multiplex PCR; TCRdb lists only in-frame clones, some missing. The table has tens of thousands of clones, roughly 93% seen once. Specimen: PBMCs. Source of these receptors: a donor aged 10 to 29 with latent tuberculosis or without tuberculosis infection. The CDR3 runs from the conserved cysteine through the conserved F or W.

v_gene	j_gene	CDR3aa
TRBV7-8	TRBJ2-5	CASSLYQGQETQYF
TRBV5-6	TRBJ2-7	CASSLAEGVGQYF
TRBV2	TRBJ1-5	CASTQDSSNQPQHF
TRBV11-3	TRBJ2-7	CASGTGPYEQYF
TRBV5-4	TRBJ1-1	CASSLDRNTEAFF
TRBV5-4	TRBJ1-5	CASSYGGGAGNQPQHF
TRBV4-2	TRBJ2-2	CASSAQARGGTGELFF
TRBV28	TRBJ2-2	CASSFSPSTGELFF
TRBV10-3	TRBJ1-1	CAISDLTGGRWRRTEAFF
TRBV13	TRBJ1-3	CASSLRPVVSGNTIYF
TRBV10-3	TRBJ2-3	CAISENRVSGTDTQYF
TRBV10-3	TRBJ1-4	CAISEPDRRPNEKLFF
TRBV2	TRBJ2-7	CASSEARLAEQYF
TRBV7-9	TRBJ1-5	CASSLEGGGQPQHF
TRBV2	TRBJ2-3	CASSVGLAGATDTQYF
TRBV5-8	TRBJ1-2	CASSLVTGHTYSNYGYTF
TRBV19	TRBJ1-1	CASSISSRTAMNTEAFF
TRBV15	TRBJ1-5	CATSTAGTGGNQPQHF
TRBV5-6	TRBJ1-2	CASRPSGGNYGYTF
TRBV9	TRBJ1-6	CASSERVEDSPLHF
TRBV4-1	TRBJ2-2	CASSQALAGSVAGELFF
TRBV19	TRBJ1-4	CASVDRDNEKLFF
TRBV4-3	TRBJ2-1	CASSQDSNQPGNEQFF
TRBV2	TRBJ2-1	CASSGGTGSSYNEQFF
TRBV7-8	TRBJ1-5	CASSLYKGNQPQHF
TRBV2	TRBJ2-1	CASSEAVRYNEQFF
TRBV11-2	TRBJ2-7	CASSLDRLAYEQYF
TRBV5-5	TRBJ2-1	CASSLDAGSYNEQFF
TRBV30	TRBJ2-7	CAWSVRTDLPKYF
TRBV30	TRBJ2-1	CAWSLAGGLLDNEQFF
TRBV4-1	TRBJ2-3	CASSQTLAGIGTDTQYF
TRBV27	TRBJ2-7	CASSLSGLYYEQYF
TRBV19	TRBJ1-2	CASSSPPGQKPYGYTF
TRBV4-1	TRBJ1-2	CASSPRPDTLVGGYTF
TRBV5-1	TRBJ1-6	CASSLGQGRDSYNSPLHF
TRBV6-5	TRBJ1-5	CASSQRQGRQPQHF
TRBV9	TRBJ2-7	CASSPGADTGLYEQYF